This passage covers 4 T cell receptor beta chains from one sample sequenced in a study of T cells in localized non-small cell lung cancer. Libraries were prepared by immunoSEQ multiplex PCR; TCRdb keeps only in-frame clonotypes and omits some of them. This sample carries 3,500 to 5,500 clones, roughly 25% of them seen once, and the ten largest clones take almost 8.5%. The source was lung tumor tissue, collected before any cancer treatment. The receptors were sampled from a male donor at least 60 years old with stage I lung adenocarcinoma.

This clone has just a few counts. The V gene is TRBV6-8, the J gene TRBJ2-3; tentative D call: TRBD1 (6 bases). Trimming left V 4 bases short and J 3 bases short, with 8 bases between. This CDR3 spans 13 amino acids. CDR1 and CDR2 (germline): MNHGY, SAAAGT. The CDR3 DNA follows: TGTGCCAGCAGTTTACAGGGAACAGATACGCAGTATTTT. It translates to CASSLQGTDTQYF.

The CDR3 spells CASHSGTGRRSPLHF. The CDR3 nucleotides read TGTGCCAGTCACTCCGGGACAGGGAGACGCTCACCCCTCCACTTT. This chain uses TRBV19 with TRBJ1-6, with 9 bases matching TRBD1. Germline CDR1 is LNHDA and CDR2 is SQIVND (reference sequence). The CDR3 has 15 residues. J was trimmed by 10 bases and V by 8 bases; bases with no gene match: 12.

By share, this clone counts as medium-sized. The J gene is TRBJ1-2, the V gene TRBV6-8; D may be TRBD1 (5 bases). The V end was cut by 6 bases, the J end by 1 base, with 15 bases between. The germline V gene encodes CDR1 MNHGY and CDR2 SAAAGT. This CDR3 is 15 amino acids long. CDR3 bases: TGTGCCAGCAGGGACCAGGGTGCCCTTAACTATGGCTACACCTTC. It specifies CASRDQGALNYGYTF.

In DNA, the CDR3 is TGCGCCAGCAGCCAGGACAGGCAGGCACGAGGCTATGGCTACACCTTC. Amino acids: CASSQDRQARGYGYTF. The chain links TRBV4-1 to TRBJ1-2, with 7 bases fitting TRBD1. Trimming at V came to 3 bases and at J to 4 bases, leaving 11 bases not matched to a gene. CDR1 MGHRA and CDR2 YSYEKL come from the germline V gene. This CDR3 is built from 16 residues.